The next 6 T cell receptor beta chains were all read from a single sample in a study of human T cells and chemical hapten exposure. TCRdb re-called the RACE reads with MiXCR, one entry per CDR3 protein. The table includes some 300,000 distinct CDR3 sequences, about 5% detected once. The time point here: pre-sensitization, week 0. Stated treatment: therapeutic diphenylcyclopropenone sensitization with weekly scalp DPC. The input for sequencing was whole blood, taken in connection with sensitization to the hapten diphenylcyclopropenone (DPC). The receptors were gathered from a young woman with alopecia areata. Some clones in this sample may be carry-over from other donors' samples.

This clonotype came up many times. The rearrangement joins TRBV29-1 to TRBJ1-1; D ambiguous. In germline, CDR1 is SQVTM, CDR2 ANQGSEA. Deletions cut 1 base from V and 6 bases from J, with 9 bases between. This CDR3 is 12 amino acids long. CDR3 in DNA: TGCAGCGTTGAAGGTCTGGAGGCTGAAGCTTTCTTT. This gives the protein CSVEGLEAEAFF.

Ten or more counts support this clonotype. The chain is built from TRBV7-2 and TRBJ1-1; possible D gene TRBD1, 6 bases. The V and J ends lost 1 base and 8 bases respectively, with 8 bases between them. Germline V gene lookup returns CDR1 SGHTA and CDR2 FQGNSA. The CDR3 extends over 12 amino acids. In DNA, the CDR3 is TGTGCCAGCAGCTTAGAAAGGGGGGAAGCTTTCTTT. Its protein product is CASSLERGEAFF.

This clonotype was counted at least ten times. The rearrangement links TRBV6-5 to TRBJ2-1; D is undetermined. V was shortened by 0 bases and J by 7 bases, with 7 bases between the two germline ends. This CDR3 has 13 amino acids. Germline values: CDR1 MNHEY, CDR2 SVGAGI. CDR3 protein: CASSYSIVNEQFF. The CDR3 DNA reads TGTGCCAGCAGTTACTCTATCGTGAATGAGCAGTTCTTC.

This clonotype has a handful of counts. The chain has TRBV15 and TRBJ1-5; D is uncertain. Germline V gene sequence: CDR1 LNHNV, CDR2 YYDKDF (reference sequence). The V end lost 0 bases, the J end lost 1 base, and 4 bases lay between the germline ends. The CDR3 runs 14 residues. The CDR3 region is CATSRDLSNQPQHF. The CDR3 DNA follows: TGTGCCACCAGCAGAGATTTGAGCAATCAGCCCCAGCATTTT.

Many counts were recorded for this clonotype. This rearrangement joins TRBV27 to TRBJ2-3; D call uncertain. V was clipped by 6 bases and J by 4 bases, with 11 bases between them. CDR1 MNHEY and CDR2 SMNVEV come from the germline V gene (reference sequence). This CDR3 spans 13 amino acids. The CDR3 is CASRRGPPDTQYF. CDR3 in DNA: TGTGCCAGCAGGAGAGGCCCCCCAGATACGCAGTATTTT.

This clonotype was counted at least ten times. This chain joins TRBV5-1 and TRBJ1-4; D gene uncertain. The germline V gene has CDR1 SGHRS and CDR2 YFSETQ. V lost 5 bases and J 5 bases, leaving 10 bases between the germline ends. The CDR3 extends over 13 amino acids. The CDR3, as DNA: TGCGCCAGCAGGTGGGGAACGAATGAAAAACTGTTTTTT. This translates into CASRWGTNEKLFF.